This T cell receptor beta chain was documented in a study of CD8+ T cells in alopecia areata (dated by TCRdb to about 2018). With regard to the full study: The treated patients took part in an open-label pilot trial in which moderate-to-severe alopecia areata was treated with oral tofacitinib at 5 to 10 mg twice daily. Tofacitinib was administered for 6 to 18 months, and 6 months of follow-up off drug were then conducted to assess delayed response and recurrence. The study used high-throughput TCRbeta sequencing to examine T cell clonal expansion in alopecia areata, in both the C3H/HeJ mouse model and human patients. In humans, TCRbeta sequencing was performed on scalp tissue and on sorted CD4+ and CD8+ peripheral blood T cells from healthy controls and from patients with patchy or totalis/universalis alopecia areata. Biopsies were taken from tofacitinib-treated patients at baseline and again at 4 and 24 weeks into treatment, and several of those patients also had a later scalp biopsy. Clonality in the scalp was compared among normal scalp (n=4), patchy alopecia areata scalp (n=8), and alopecia totalis/universalis scalp (n=8). RNA was extracted with the PAXgene miRNA kit for fixed scalp, the miRNeasy kit for PBMCs, and the RNeasy kit for mouse skin. immunoSEQ multiplex PCR using 35 Vbeta forward primers and 13 Jbeta reverse primers was used to amplify TCRbeta CDR3 regions. What the work shows at the level of the full study, not this receptor alone: Resident alphabeta T cells in normal human skin are also sequenced, complicating scalp TCR repertoire analysis, unlike mouse skin dominated by gammadelta T cells. Compared with mice, TCR sequences shared between patients were less clear, possibly partly because of HLA diversity across the patient population. Compared with normal scalp, lesional scalp had higher clonality and more expanded CD8+ clones, particularly in alopecia totalis/universalis, a pattern that suggests antigenic drive.

The library relied on the immunoSEQ multiplex PCR assay. RNA was extracted from all samples and reverse transcribed into cDNA, which served as template for TCR sequencing. SuperScript III was used for first-strand cDNA synthesis, primed with a 2:1 mix of oligo-dT and random hexamers. Amplification bias was assessed with a synthetic immune receptor repertoire, and residual bias was removed computationally. The authors processed their data as follows. After raw reads were preprocessed to remove errors, the CDR3 was defined following IMGT conventions as running from the conserved cysteine to phenylalanine. Clonality was calculated as 1 minus Shannon entropy normalized by log2 of the number of productive unique TCRs. Scalp TCRbeta sequences were cross-referenced with sorted blood CD4 and CD8 repertoires so that the CD4 or CD8 identity of scalp clones could be inferred. TCRdb mirrors the immuneACCESS table, restricted to in-frame sequences. Some clones are absent from its copies; in checked studies, under half trace to an unresolved V gene, and the reason for the others is unknown. The D gene and trimming were derived from the DNA, and the V and J assignments and clone size from that table. This sample gives under 250,000 clones in total; more than 45% of them show up just once. The ten largest make up approximately 0.5% of the sample.

The time point label here, explained by the study, means: baseline before oral tofacitinib. From alopecia areata patients, peripheral blood was collected along with lesional scalp punch biopsies. PBMCs were isolated by density centrifugation and stained for CD3, CD4 and CD8, after which CD4+ and CD8+ T cells were sorted on a FACSAria. There are a few counts of this clone. It lacks a known antigen. No much larger clone exists at a distance of one base, and base qualities are not known. The CDR3 covers 15 residues, taking in both the cysteine and the phenylalanine. This entry keeps only the CDR3 DNA: 45 bases, framed from base 1. The germline V gene gives CDR1 as SQVTM and CDR2 as ANQGSEA. At the junction V is shortened by 1 base and J by 4 bases, with 15 bases in between.

The sequence is built from TRBV29-1 and TRBJ2-3, and the D gene may be TRBD2, 6 bases matching. This specimen was CD4+ T cells sorted from blood, taken at week 0. This sequence was found in a human donor with alopecia areata. The sequenced DNA: TGCAGCGTTGAAGGAGGGGTAGCGGTTGCAGATACGCAGTATTTT. Translated, it reads CSVEGGVAVADTQYF.